This paragraph covers one T cell receptor beta chain sequence. How the authors handled the data: Amplification of reference gene primers provided the estimated nucleated cell counts. The table came from immunoSEQ multiplex PCR; TCRdb's copy has only in-frame clones and leaves some out. V, J and clone size derive from that table, while D and trimming were established from the DNA sequence. The sample yields 85,000 to 130,000 clones, approximately 88% seen once. The CDR3 contains 15 residues. V shed 3 bases and J shed 0 bases, with 11 bases lying between them. CDR1 and CDR2 (germline): KGHSH, LQKENI. The data are from a study of blood T cell repertoires in COVID-19. Across the study: From the United States, Italy and Spain came samples of acute and convalescent COVID-19. In each case, the material was cDNA or gDNA derived from T cells, B-cell-depleted T cells, or PBMCs.

This sequence originates from a man in his fifties or sixties with acute or convalescent COVID-19. V is TRBV18 and J is TRBJ1-1; D is undetermined. Sequencing input: peripheral blood. This chain's CDR3 is CASSPGGTVNTEAFF. CDR3 nucleotide sequence: TGTGCCAGCTCACCGGGAGGCACGGTGAACACTGAAGCTTTCTTT.